This is a list of T cell receptor beta chains from one sample in a study of PD-1 blockade in mismatch repair-deficient tumors. Assay: immunoSEQ multiplex PCR; the TCRdb copy retains only in-frame clones and omits some. The repertoire holds 45,000 to 60,000 clones, approximately 78% seen once, with 3.3% in the top ten. The specimen comprised peripheral blood, sampled 4 weeks after starting pembrolizumab. These receptor sequences come from an adult with mismatch repair-deficient cancer. CDR3s include the opening cysteine and the closing phenylalanine or tryptophan. Each record gives: D gene, J gene, V gene, clone size, CDR3 protein, CDR3 DNA. D genes are given only for firm matches. Part of the rows lack a size; the others show once, few, many or a class for expanded clones.

D gene: .
J gene: TRBJ2-2
V gene: TRBV13
clone size: .
CDR3 protein: CASSQAKGGELFF
CDR3 DNA: TGTGCCAGCAGCCAGGCAAAGGGCGGGGAGCTGTTTTTT

D gene: .
J gene: TRBJ1-5
V gene: TRBV2
clone size: .
CDR3 protein: CASSGTGNQPQHF
CDR3 DNA: TGTGCCAGCAGTGGGACAGGCAATCAGCCCCAGCATTTT

D gene: .
J gene: TRBJ2-6
V gene: TRBV11-1
clone size: .
CDR3 protein: CASSRGGENVLTF
CDR3 DNA: TGTGCCAGCAGCCGAGGGGGTGAGAACGTCCTGACTTTC

D gene: .
J gene: TRBJ1-3
V gene: TRBV10-1
clone size: .
CDR3 protein: CATKSGNTIYF
CDR3 DNA: TGCGCCACCAAATCTGGAAACACCATATATTTT

D gene: .
J gene: TRBJ2-7
V gene: TRBV21-1
clone size: .
CDR3 protein: CASRGDRVLYEQYF
CDR3 DNA: TGTGCCAGCAGGGGTGACAGGGTATTATACGAGCAGTACTTC

D gene: .
J gene: TRBJ2-1
V gene: TRBV15
clone size: .
CDR3 protein: CATSRDWTPRNEQFF
CDR3 DNA: TGTGCCACCAGCAGAGATTGGACGCCTCGCAATGAGCAGTTCTTC

D gene: .
J gene: TRBJ2-5
V gene: TRBV5-1
clone size: .
CDR3 protein: CASRNLETQYF
CDR3 DNA: TGCGCCAGCAGAAATTTGGAGACCCAGTACTTC

D gene: .
J gene: TRBJ2-4
V gene: TRBV9
clone size: .
CDR3 protein: CASSASLDSNIQYF
CDR3 DNA: TGTGCCAGCAGCGCCTCCCTCGACTCAAACATTCAGTACTTC

D gene: TRBD1
J gene: TRBJ2-5
V gene: TRBV7-3
clone size: few
CDR3 protein: CASSSGQGMYQETQYF
CDR3 DNA: TGTGCCAGCAGCTCCGGACAGGGGATGTACCAAGAGACCCAGTACTTC

D gene: .
J gene: TRBJ2-1
V gene: TRBV6-1
clone size: .
CDR3 protein: CASSVLRGSYNEQFF
CDR3 DNA: TGTGCCAGCAGTGTTTTGCGTGGCTCCTACAATGAGCAGTTCTTC

D gene: .
J gene: TRBJ2-7
V gene: TRBV7-8
clone size: .
CDR3 protein: CASSSRTANGEQYF
CDR3 DNA: TGTGCCAGCAGCTCCCGGACTGCCAATGGAGAGCAGTACTTC

D gene: TRBD2
J gene: TRBJ2-1
V gene: TRBV5-4
clone size: few
CDR3 protein: CASSWDLAGVGNEQFF
CDR3 DNA: TGTGCCAGCAGCTGGGATCTAGCGGGGGTCGGCAATGAGCAGTTCTTC

D gene: TRBD2
J gene: TRBJ2-3
V gene: TRBV6-5
clone size: .
CDR3 protein: CASSLAGGPTDTQYF
CDR3 DNA: TGTGCCAGCAGCCTAGCGGGAGGGCCGACAGATACGCAGTATTTT

D gene: TRBD1
J gene: TRBJ1-4
V gene: TRBV29-1
clone size: .
CDR3 protein: CSVGQGDTEKLFF
CDR3 DNA: TGCAGCGTTGGGCAGGGGGACACTGAAAAACTGTTTTTT

D gene: .
J gene: TRBJ2-5
V gene: TRBV6-1
clone size: .
CDR3 protein: CASSPSDPGKETQYF
CDR3 DNA: TGTGCCAGCAGTCCCTCAGACCCGGGGAAAGAGACCCAGTACTTC

D gene: .
J gene: TRBJ1-2
V gene: TRBV30
clone size: .
CDR3 protein: CAWSEGLVSYGYTF
CDR3 DNA: TGTGCCTGGAGTGAGGGTTTGGTTAGCTATGGCTACACCTTC

D gene: .
J gene: TRBJ2-3
V gene: TRBV9
clone size: many
CDR3 protein: CASSAYSGLDTDTQYF
CDR3 DNA: TGTGCCAGCAGCGCATATAGCGGACTCGACACAGATACGCAGTATTTT

D gene: .
J gene: TRBJ2-1
V gene: TRBV27
clone size: few
CDR3 protein: CAKWGSTRDNEQFF
CDR3 DNA: TGTGCCAAATGGGGGAGTACAAGGGACAATGAGCAGTTCTTC

D gene: TRBD2
J gene: TRBJ2-2
V gene: TRBV7-8
clone size: .
CDR3 protein: CASSGSGRAPGELFF
CDR3 DNA: TGTGCCAGCAGCGGTAGCGGGAGGGCTCCCGGGGAGCTGTTTTTT

D gene: TRBD1
J gene: TRBJ1-4
V gene: TRBV7-9
clone size: .
CDR3 protein: CASSLSDRGRGDEKLFF
CDR3 DNA: TGTGCCAGCAGCCTGTCCGACAGGGGAAGAGGGGATGAAAAACTGTTTTTT

D gene: TRBD1
J gene: TRBJ1-5
V gene: TRBV28
clone size: .
CDR3 protein: CASSSSGTGGKQPQHF
CDR3 DNA: TGTGCCAGCAGTTCCTCCGGGACAGGGGGCAAACAGCCCCAGCATTTT

D gene: .
J gene: TRBJ1-3
V gene: TRBV9
clone size: once
CDR3 protein: CASSASTTGSGNTIYF
CDR3 DNA: TGTGCCAGCAGCGCATCGACTACAGGCTCTGGAAACACCATATATTTT

D gene: .
J gene: TRBJ2-3
V gene: TRBV7-2
clone size: .
CDR3 protein: CASSPRPLRGDTQYF
CDR3 DNA: TGTGCCAGCAGCCCTAGACCTCTAAGGGGAGATACGCAGTATTTT

D gene: TRBD2
J gene: TRBJ2-1
V gene: TRBV15
clone size: .
CDR3 protein: CATSRDRRTSGSSYNEQFF
CDR3 DNA: TGTGCCACCAGCAGAGATCGGCGGACTAGCGGGAGCTCCTACAATGAGCAGTTCTTC

D gene: TRBD1
J gene: TRBJ1-2
V gene: TRBV7-2
clone size: .
CDR3 protein: CASSPQTGDYGYTF
CDR3 DNA: TGTGCCAGCAGCCCTCAAACAGGGGACTATGGCTACACCTTC

D gene: TRBD1
J gene: TRBJ2-7
V gene: TRBV27
clone size: .
CDR3 protein: CASSLRAGGFYEQYF
CDR3 DNA: TGTGCCAGCAGTCTCCGGGCAGGGGGCTTTTACGAGCAGTACTTC

D gene: TRBD1
J gene: TRBJ2-1
V gene: TRBV18
clone size: .
CDR3 protein: CASSPKQGAGYNEQFF
CDR3 DNA: TGTGCCAGCTCACCTAAACAGGGGGCGGGATACAATGAGCAGTTCTTC

D gene: .
J gene: TRBJ1-1
V gene: TRBV30
clone size: .
CDR3 protein: CAWSTGWRTIEAFF
CDR3 DNA: TGTGCCTGGAGTACCGGCTGGAGGACGATTGAAGCTTTCTTT

D gene: TRBD2
J gene: TRBJ2-1
V gene: TRBV19
clone size: .
CDR3 protein: CASSALAGDEQFF
CDR3 DNA: TGTGCCAGTAGTGCTCTAGCGGGAGATGAGCAGTTCTTC

D gene: .
J gene: TRBJ2-7
V gene: TRBV7-2
clone size: .
CDR3 protein: CASSARQGPYEQYF
CDR3 DNA: TGTGCCAGCAGCGCCCGTCAGGGGCCCTACGAGCAGTACTTC

D gene: TRBD2
J gene: TRBJ2-1
V gene: TRBV4-3
clone size: once
CDR3 protein: CASSFGTSGNEQFF
CDR3 DNA: TGCGCCAGCAGCTTCGGGACTAGCGGCAATGAGCAGTTCTTC

D gene: TRBD2
J gene: TRBJ2-7
V gene: TRBV9
clone size: .
CDR3 protein: CASSVDQGLAYEQYF
CDR3 DNA: TGTGCCAGCAGCGTAGACCAGGGACTAGCCTACGAGCAGTACTTC

D gene: .
J gene: TRBJ2-3
V gene: TRBV7-2
clone size: once
CDR3 protein: CASSPRGGNADTQYF
CDR3 DNA: TGTGCCAGCAGCCCCCGAGGGGGAAACGCAGATACGCAGTATTTT

D gene: .
J gene: TRBJ2-2
V gene: TRBV7-3
clone size: few
CDR3 protein: CASCQGSNGELFF
CDR3 DNA: TGTGCCAGCTGCCAGGGGTCGAACGGGGAGCTGTTTTTT

D gene: .
J gene: TRBJ2-7
V gene: TRBV5-1
clone size: few
CDR3 protein: CASRPDPSGLYEQYF
CDR3 DNA: TGCGCCAGCAGACCGGACCCTAGTGGACTCTACGAGCAGTACTTC

D gene: .
J gene: TRBJ2-1
V gene: TRBV5-1
clone size: .
CDR3 protein: CASSLEGLDNEQFF
CDR3 DNA: TGCGCCAGCAGCTTGGAAGGTTTGGACAATGAGCAGTTCTTC

D gene: .
J gene: TRBJ1-1
V gene: TRBV6-5
clone size: .
CDR3 protein: CASSREQNTEAFF
CDR3 DNA: TGTGCCAGCAGTCGAGAGCAGAACACTGAAGCTTTCTTT

D gene: TRBD2
J gene: TRBJ2-7
V gene: TRBV10-2
clone size: .
CDR3 protein: CASTPGGPYEQYF
CDR3 DNA: TGCGCCAGCACGCCGGGGGGACCCTACGAGCAGTACTTC

D gene: TRBD1
J gene: TRBJ1-1
V gene: TRBV18
clone size: once
CDR3 protein: CASSQSTGEGTEAFF
CDR3 DNA: TGTGCCAGCTCACAATCGACAGGGGAAGGGACTGAAGCTTTCTTT

D gene: .
J gene: TRBJ1-1
V gene: TRBV6-5
clone size: .
CDR3 protein: CASRTGLDAFF
CDR3 DNA: TGTGCCAGCAGGACGGGACTTGACGCTTTCTTT

D gene: .
J gene: TRBJ1-2
V gene: TRBV9
clone size: few
CDR3 protein: CASSGGGQGPYGYTF
CDR3 DNA: TGTGCCAGCAGCGGGGGGGGGCAGGGGCCCTATGGCTACACCTTC

D gene: TRBD1
J gene: TRBJ2-7
V gene: TRBV2
clone size: .
CDR3 protein: CASSPGQGNYEQYF
CDR3 DNA: TGTGCCAGCTCCCCGGGACAGGGGAATTACGAGCAGTACTTC

D gene: .
J gene: TRBJ2-1
V gene: TRBV19
clone size: .
CDR3 protein: CASSISPLGLINYNEQFF
CDR3 DNA: TGTGCCAGTAGTATATCCCCACTAGGGCTGATAAACTACAATGAGCAGTTCTTC

D gene: TRBD2
J gene: TRBJ2-5
V gene: TRBV6-6
clone size: .
CDR3 protein: CASSYPASGRETQYF
CDR3 DNA: TGTGCCAGCAGTTACCCCGCTAGCGGGAGGGAGACCCAGTACTTC

D gene: .
J gene: TRBJ2-7
V gene: TRBV30
clone size: .
CDR3 protein: CAWSKSLAGDYEQYF
CDR3 DNA: TGTGCCTGGAGTAAGTCCTTGGCAGGGGACTACGAGCAGTACTTC

D gene: .
J gene: TRBJ2-1
V gene: TRBV27
clone size: .
CDR3 protein: CASGKRVDEQFF
CDR3 DNA: TGTGCCAGCGGGAAGCGGGTCGATGAGCAGTTCTTC

D gene: .
J gene: TRBJ2-7
V gene: TRBV6-1
clone size: .
CDR3 protein: CASSYGREQYF
CDR3 DNA: TGTGCCAGCAGTTACGGTAGGGAGCAGTACTTC

D gene: .
J gene: TRBJ1-2
V gene: TRBV18
clone size: few
CDR3 protein: CASSPSTQNYGYTF
CDR3 DNA: TGTGCCAGCTCACCCTCTACACAAAACTATGGCTACACCTTC